The 14 T cell receptor beta chains in this list originate from one sample, sequenced in a study of tumor-infiltrating lymphocytes in primary liver carcinoma. From around 18-30 mg of unsorted bulk tissue, DNA and RNA were co-extracted together. Starting material of 450 to 500 ng total RNA yielded TCR beta cDNA via a constant-region primer. Construction of TCR beta libraries relied on three successive nested multiplex PCR rounds employing slightly modified ARM-PCR. TRBV1-TRBV30 forward primers and a C-beta reverse primer were used in the first two PCR rounds, which each ran for 10 cycles. TCRdb reanalysed the multiplex PCR reads using MiXCR and keeps one entry per CDR3 protein. The repertoire consists of about 37,000 distinct CDR3 sequences, with approximately 71% occurring once and the leading ten covering under 45%. Sequencing was carried out using tumor-adjacent normal liver tissue. The source of these receptors is a man aged 35-49 years with primary liver carcinoma and hepatitis B virus infection.

As to this clonotype: A read error may account for a junction end that differs from germline. This CDR3 is CVSSRGGAGDMQYF. CDR3 coding DNA: TGTGTCAGCAGTCGGGGCGGCGCCGGAGATATGCAGTATTTT. The genes are TRBV6-2 or TRBV6-3 and TRBJ2-3, with D perhaps given as TRBD1 or TRBD2 (5 bases each). CDR3 length equals 14 residues. Germline loops: CDR1 MNHEY, CDR2 SVGEGT.

Judged by abundance, this clonotype is medium-sized. The V and J genes are TRBV6-5 and TRBJ2-7; 9 bases map to TRBD1. The CDR3 is 15 amino acids. The trim removed 6 bases at V and 5 bases at J, leaving 11 bases unmatched. Per germline, CDR1 MNHEY and CDR2 SVGAGI. The chain's CDR3 is CASRPQGAYFHEQYF. DNA for the CDR3: TGTGCCAGCAGGCCACAGGGGGCGTATTTCCACGAGCAGTACTTC.

Points on this clonotype: This is likely a read error, given that the CDR3 carries no conserved phenylalanine or tryptophan at its end. The CDR3 region is CASRVAGGTYNEQFL. The CDR3 coding sequence is TGTGCCAGCAGGGTAGCGGGAGGGACATACAATGAGCAGTTCTTA. V gene TRBV4-2 combines with J gene TRBJ2-1; TRBD2 matches at 11 bases. V lost 6 bases, J lost 4 bases, and 5 bases stayed unmatched. Germline V gene sequence: CDR1 LGHNA, CDR2 YNFKEQ. The CDR3 is 15 residues long.

About this clonotype: A much larger clone sits a single nucleotide away, making a read error possible. The chain joins TRBV2 to TRBJ2-7; D uncertain. This CDR3 contains 15 residues. Germline V gene sequence: CDR1 SNHLY, CDR2 FYNNEI. CDR3 protein: CASGDPGPSFYEQYF. CDR3 coding DNA: TGTGCCAGCGGTGATCCCGGGCCCTCCTTCTACGAGCAGTACTTC.

The rearrangement uses TRBV6-5 and TRBJ2-3; 12 bases match TRBD2. The germline V gene encodes CDR1 MNHEY and CDR2 SVGAGI. The CDR3 contains 15 residues. J gave up 13 bases and V 6 bases, and 14 bases lay outside the gene matches. For the CDR3, the DNA is TGTGCCAGCAGCCTGTCCGATCTAGCGGGAGGGACGAAGTATTTT. It is translated as CASSLSDLAGGTKYF.

As for this clonotype: Likely a read error: the CDR3 ends without its conserved phenylalanine or tryptophan. The chain employs TRBV5-5 and TRBJ1-1; D unresolved. From germline, CDR1 is SGHKS and CDR2 YYEKEE (reference sequence). CDR3 length equals 15 residues. The CDR3 DNA reads TGTACCAGCAGCCATGAGGGTAAGCGGTACACTGAAGCTTTCTCT. Amino acid sequence: CTSSHEGKRYTEAFS.

Worth noting for this clonotype: A much larger clone sits a single nucleotide away, making a read error possible. The rearrangement uses TRBV7-9 and TRBJ1-6; D is unresolved. Germline V gene lookup returns CDR1 SEHNR and CDR2 FQNEAQ (reference sequence). CDR3 length equals 15 residues. Here the CDR3 reads CASGFSVGDNSPLHF. The DNA of the CDR3 is TGTGCCAGCGGCTTCAGCGTGGGCGATAATTCACCCCTCCACTTT.

A few counts support this clonotype. At one end, the junction sequence differs from germline, possibly due to a read error. The gene calls are TRBV20-1 and TRBJ2-1, with unresolved D. Germline assignment: CDR1 DFQATT and CDR2 SNEGSKA (reference sequence). CDR3 length: 12 residues. The CDR3, as DNA: TGCAGTGCTGCGGCCCTCTACAATGAGCAGATCTTC. The encoded protein is CSAAALYNEQIF.

With regard to this clonotype: Germline and junction disagree at one end, which may indicate a read error. The chain employs TRBV2 and TRBJ2-1; D could derive from TRBD1 or TRBD2 (5 bases each). The CDR3 contains 17 residues. Looked up from germline, CDR1 is SNHLY and CDR2 is FYNNEI. The CDR3 DNA is TGTGCCAACAGTGAATCAAGTACCGGGACGGCTACCCGTGAGCAGTTCTTC. Translating gives CANSESSTGTATREQFF.

This clonotype came up many times. V and J are TRBV30 and TRBJ2-7, with D perhaps matching TRBD1 (6 bases). The V end was cut by 0 bases, the J end by 2 bases, with 8 bases between. This CDR3 spans 13 amino acids. The germline V gene encodes CDR1 GTSNPN and CDR2 SVGIG (reference sequence). CDR3 DNA sequence: TGTGCCTGGAGTGTGAAGGGGGCCTACGAGCAGTACTTC. Its translation is CAWSVKGAYEQYF.

The chain joins TRBV6-5 to TRBJ1-1; D unresolved. V lost 0 bases and J 3 bases, leaving 11 bases between the germline ends. Per the germline V gene, CDR1 is MNHEY and CDR2 is SVGAGI. The CDR3 spans 15 residues. CDR3 sequence: CASSYSRAFYTEAFF. DNA of the CDR3: TGTGCCAGCAGTTACTCGAGGGCTTTCTACACTGAAGCTTTCTTT.

The count of this clonotype is one. The junction does not match germline at one end; this may be a read error. This sequence joins TRBV11-3 and TRBJ1-5, with D possibly matching TRBD1 (5 bases). The V gene's germline CDR1 is SGHNT and CDR2 YENEEA. The CDR3 loop spans 15 amino acids. The CDR3 DNA is TGTGCCGGCAGCTTAGATCTGGGGGTGACCCAGCCCCAGCATTTT. It specifies CAGSLDLGVTQPQHF.

In the case of this clonotype: The junction shows a germline mismatch at one end, possibly a read error. The chain recombines TRBV19 with TRBJ2-1; TRBD2 agrees at 8 bases. The CDR3 consists of 15 residues. The germline gives CDR1 LNHDA, CDR2 SQIVND (reference sequence). The CDR3 sequence: CVSSPSGLDYNEQFF. CDR3 bases: TGTGTCAGTAGTCCCTCGGGACTAGATTACAATGAGCAGTTCTTC.

Ten or more counts support this clonotype. The chain links TRBV11-1 to TRBJ2-1; D is perhaps TRBD1 or TRBD2 (5 bases each). V shed 3 bases and J shed 5 bases, with 14 bases lying between them. This CDR3 region has 15 residues. Germline values: CDR1 SGHAT, CDR2 FQDESV (reference sequence). This chain's CDR3 is CASSFQGPLDNEQFF. The CDR3 region has the DNA TGTGCCAGCAGCTTCCAGGGACCGCTGGACAATGAGCAGTTCTTC. Using reference TRBV11-1 and TRBJ2-1 for the parts outside the CDR3, the full variable domain is EAEVAQSPRYKITEKSQAVAFWCDPISGHATLYWYRQILGQGPELLVQFQDESVVDDSQLPKDRFSAERLKGVDSTLKIQPAELGDSAMYLCASSFQGPLDNEQFFGPGTRLTVL.